Below are 4 T cell receptor beta chains sequenced from a single sample in a study of cytomegalovirus exposure and HLA in healthy donors. The PCR was carried out with 60 Vbeta primers and 13 Jbeta primers. Assay used: immunoSEQ multiplex PCR; TCRdb lists only in-frame clones, some missing. The sample contains 100,000 to 150,000 clones, about 81% of which appear only once. Material for sequencing was PBMCs. Receptors were obtained from a woman aged 45 to 65 in good health and CMV-seropositive.

The chain employs TRBV27 and TRBJ1-3; tentative D call: TRBD1 (6 bases). The CDR3 is made up of 14 amino acids. The V end was cut by 8 bases, the J end by 0 bases, with 11 bases between. CDR1 is MNHEY and CDR2 is SMNVEV in the germline V gene (reference sequence). In nucleotides, the CDR3 is TGTGCCAGCCGACAGGCGGGCTCTGGAAACACCATATATTTT. The encoded protein is CASRQAGSGNTIYF.

The rearrangement links TRBV20-1 to TRBJ2-7, with D perhaps TRBD2 (5 bases). CDR1 is DFQATT, CDR2 SNEGSKA, per germline (reference sequence). The CDR3 totals 10 residues. Trimming removed 6 bases from V and 7 bases from J, with 10 bases in between. The CDR3: CSALTREQYF. As DNA, the CDR3 is TGCAGTGCCCTTACTAGAGAGCAGTACTTC.

The rearrangement links TRBV5-1 to TRBJ2-3; 9 nucleotides match TRBD2. The CDR3 is made up of 16 amino acids. The J segment lost 4 bases and the V segment lost 0 bases, leaving 6 bases of the junction unmatched. CDR1 is SGHRS, CDR2 YFSETQ, per germline. The CDR3 region is CASSLAAGGTSDTQYF. Here the CDR3 DNA reads TGCGCCAGCAGCTTGGCAGCGGGGGGCACCTCAGATACGCAGTATTTT.

The chain recombines TRBV6-1 with TRBJ2-7, with TRBD2 identical over 7 bases. The V gene end was trimmed by 4 bases and the J gene end by 7 bases; junction bases not matched to a gene: 7. The CDR3 is 13 amino acids. In germline, CDR1 is MNHNS, CDR2 SASEGT. This CDR3 reads CASSAIGGFEQYF. In DNA, the CDR3 is TGTGCCAGCAGTGCCATCGGGGGGTTTGAGCAGTACTTC.